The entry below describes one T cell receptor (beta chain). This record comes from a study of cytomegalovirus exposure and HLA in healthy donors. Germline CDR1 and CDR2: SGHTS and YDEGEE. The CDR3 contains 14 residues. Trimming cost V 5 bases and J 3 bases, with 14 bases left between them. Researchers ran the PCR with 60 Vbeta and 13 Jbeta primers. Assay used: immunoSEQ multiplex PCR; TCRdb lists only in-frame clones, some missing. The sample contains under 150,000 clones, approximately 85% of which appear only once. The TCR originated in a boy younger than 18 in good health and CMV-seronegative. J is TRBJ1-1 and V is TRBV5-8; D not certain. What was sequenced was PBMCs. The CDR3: CASRLSGRDTEAFF. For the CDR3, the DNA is TGTGCCAGCAGATTATCCGGGAGGGACACTGAAGCTTTCTTT.